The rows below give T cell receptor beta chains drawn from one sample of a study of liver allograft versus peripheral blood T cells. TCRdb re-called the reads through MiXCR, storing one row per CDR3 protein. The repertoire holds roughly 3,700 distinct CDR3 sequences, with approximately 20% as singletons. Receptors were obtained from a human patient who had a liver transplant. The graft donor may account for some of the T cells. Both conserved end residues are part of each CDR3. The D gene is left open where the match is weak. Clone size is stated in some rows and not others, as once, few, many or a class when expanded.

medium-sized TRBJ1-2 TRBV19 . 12 CASSIDRNGYTF TGTGCCAGTAGTATCGACAGAAATGGCTACACCTTC
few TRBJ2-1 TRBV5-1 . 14 CASSWTPSYNEQFF TGCGCCAGCAGCTGGACACCCTCCTACAATGAGCAGTTCTTC
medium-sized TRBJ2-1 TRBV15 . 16 CATSRDKSGWDNEQFF TGTGCCACCAGCAGAGATAAATCGGGATGGGACAATGAGCAGTTCTTC
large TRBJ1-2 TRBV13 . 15 CASSLEANPDYGYTF TGTGCCAGCAGCTTAGAAGCCAATCCCGACTATGGCTACACCTTC
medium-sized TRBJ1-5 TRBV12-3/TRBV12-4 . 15 CASSPGEFGNQPQHF TGTGCCAGCAGTCCCGGGGAGTTCGGCAATCAGCCCCAGCATTTT
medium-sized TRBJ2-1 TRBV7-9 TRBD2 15 CASSTRLAGSSEQFF TGTGCCAGCAGCACGAGACTAGCGGGAAGTAGTGAGCAGTTCTTC
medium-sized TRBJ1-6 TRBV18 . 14 CASSSGQFNSPLHF TGTGCCAGCTCCTCAGGACAGTTTAATTCACCCCTCCACTTT
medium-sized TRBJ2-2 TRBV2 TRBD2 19 CASSEEEFGAGENTGELFF TGTGCCAGCAGTGAAGAGGAATTTGGAGCGGGGGAAAACACCGGGGAGCTGTTTTTT
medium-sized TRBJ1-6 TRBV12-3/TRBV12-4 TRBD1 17 CASRSGTGSGPGSPLHF TGTGCCAGCAGGAGCGGGACAGGGAGCGGCCCGGGGTCACCCCTCCACTTT
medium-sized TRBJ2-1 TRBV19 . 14 CASSIRSEYNEQFF TGTGCCAGTAGTATTCGAAGCGAATACAATGAGCAGTTCTTC
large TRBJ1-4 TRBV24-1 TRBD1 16 CATSDPGQGGIEKLFF TGTGCCACCAGTGACCCAGGACAGGGGGGGATTGAAAAACTGTTTTTT
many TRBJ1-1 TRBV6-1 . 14 CASIEGRRRTEAFF TGTGCCAGCATCGAAGGGCGAAGGCGGACTGAAGCTTTCTTT
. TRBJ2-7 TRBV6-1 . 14 CASSFTGHSYEQYF TGTGCCAGCAGTTTTACGGGACACTCCTACGAGCAGTACTTC
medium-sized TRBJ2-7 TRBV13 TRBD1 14 CASSRRDSPYEQYF TGTGCCAGCAGCCGCCGGGACAGTCCCTACGAGCAGTACTTC